The 19 T cell receptor beta chains below come from one sample, sequenced in a study of blood T cell repertoires in COVID-19 (dated by TCRdb to about 2020). The library was obtained by the immunoSEQ multiplex PCR assay. TCRdb mirrors the immuneACCESS table, restricted to in-frame sequences. Some clones are absent from its copies; in checked studies, under half trace to an unresolved V gene, and the reason for the others is unknown. This sample has some 180,000 clones in its table, and approximately 80% of those were observed once. The ten largest make up about 7.2% of the sample. The source material was peripheral blood. These receptors all come from a man aged 60-69 years with acute or convalescent COVID-19.

This clone was counted only a few times. The chain carries TRBV6-5 and TRBJ2-7; D possibly corresponds to TRBD2 (5 bases). CDR1 and CDR2 (germline): MNHEY, SVGAGI. V lost 8 bases, J lost 3 bases, and 8 bases lay in between. The CDR3 runs 11 residues. The CDR3 DNA follows: TGTGCCAGCGGACTTGGCTACGAGCAGTACTTC. Amino acids: CASGLGYEQYF.

The chain is built from TRBV3-1 (or the pseudogene TRBV3-2) and TRBJ1-1; TRBD1 aligns across 10 bases. The germline V gene encodes CDR1 LGHDT and CDR2 YNNKEL (reference sequence). V shed 3 bases and J 1 base; nucleotides not matched to a gene: 8. This CDR3 spans 17 amino acids. The CDR3: CASSQRDRDRGNTEAFF. The CDR3 DNA follows: TGTGCCAGCAGCCAGCGCGACCGGGACAGGGGGAACACTGAAGCTTTCTTT.

The genes are TRBV2 and TRBJ2-1; TRBD2 matches at 9 bases. The germline V gene encodes CDR1 SNHLY and CDR2 FYNNEI. This CDR3 has 18 amino acids. V shed 7 bases, J shed 6 bases, and the junction held 19 bases outside the gene matches. In DNA, the CDR3 is TGTGCCAGCACTCGGACTAGCGAGTCTATCAGGGGGACCAATGAGCAGTTCTTC. Residues: CASTRTSESIRGTNEQFF.

The chain's CDR3 is CATSDFLGAGYTF. DNA for the CDR3: TGTGCCACCAGTGATTTTCTGGGCGCTGGCTACACCTTC. The rearrangement uses TRBV24-1 and TRBJ1-2; D gene ambiguous. CDR3 length: 13 residues. The germline V and J ends were trimmed by 1 base and 7 bases, with 9 bases remaining between them. Germline V gives CDR1 KGHDR, CDR2 SFDVKD.

CDR3 region: CASSYSLDRGGSNQPQHF. CDR3 nucleotide sequence: TGTGCCAGCAGTTACTCCTTGGACAGGGGAGGAAGCAATCAGCCCCAGCATTTT. The rearrangement links TRBV6-2 or TRBV6-3 to TRBJ1-5, with 9 nucleotides matching TRBD1. The CDR3 contains 18 residues. The V segment lost 0 bases and the J segment 1 base; nucleotides outside the gene matches: 7. Germline V lookup: CDR1 MNHEY, CDR2 SVGEGT.

The V gene is TRBV19, the J gene TRBJ1-2; the match to TRBD1 covers 10 bases. The CDR3 contains 15 residues. CDR1 LNHDA and CDR2 SQIVND come from the germline V gene (reference sequence). The V gene end was trimmed by 6 bases and the J gene end by 3 bases; junction bases not matched to a gene: 7. CDR3 in amino acids: CASRKGQGDYYGYTF. The DNA for the CDR3 is TGTGCCAGTAGGAAAGGACAGGGGGACTACTATGGCTACACCTTC.

This rearrangement joins TRBV9 to TRBJ2-3; TRBD2 agrees at 8 bases. J gave up 2 bases and V 3 bases, and 14 bases lay outside the gene matches. CDR1 and CDR2 (germline): SGDLS, YYNGEE. CDR3 length: 18 residues. The CDR3 here is CASSARGGLGMFTDTQYF. As DNA, the CDR3 is TGTGCCAGCAGCGCCCGGGGGGGACTAGGTATGTTCACAGATACGCAGTATTTT.

V and J are TRBV4-1 and TRBJ2-2, with D tentatively TRBD2 (5 bases). V was pared by 4 bases and J by 6 bases, with 9 bases between. Germline V lookup: CDR1 MGHRA, CDR2 YSYEKL. The CDR3 spans 13 residues. As DNA, the CDR3 is TGCGCCAGCAGCCTGTGGGGAGCCGGGGAGCTGTTTTTT. Protein sequence: CASSLWGAGELFF.

The genes are TRBV7-8 and TRBJ2-3; 9 bases are shared with TRBD2. This CDR3 is built from 15 residues. From germline, CDR1 is SGHVS and CDR2 FQNEAQ. V lost 3 bases to trimming and J lost 1 base; unmatched junction nucleotides: 2. This chain's CDR3 is CASSLREGRTDTQYF. CDR3 in DNA: TGTGCCAGCAGCTTGCGGGAGGGACGCACAGATACGCAGTATTTT.

The gene calls are TRBV6-1 and TRBJ1-5; D not resolved. CDR1 is MNHNS and CDR2 is SASEGT in the germline V gene. V gave up 3 bases and J gave up 7 bases, with 10 bases separating them. This CDR3 comprises 13 residues. In DNA, the CDR3 is TGTGCCAGCAGTGAGCGGTTACGGCAGCCCCAGCATTTT. It specifies CASSERLRQPQHF.

V gene TRBV20-1 combines with J gene TRBJ2-2, with D uncertain. Looked up from germline, CDR1 is DFQATT and CDR2 is SNEGSKA (reference sequence). The V gene lost 3 bases and the J gene lost 1 base, with 9 bases spanning the gap. The CDR3 is 14 amino acids. CDR3 bases: TGCAGTGCTAGTTCCGGGTTGAACACCGGGGAGCTGTTTTTT. Translated, it gives CSASSGLNTGELFF.

The rearrangement uses TRBV11-2 and TRBJ2-2; 7 bases match TRBD1. The length of the CDR3 is 15 residues. The ends lost 1 base at V and 7 bases at J; junction bases unmatched: 6. CDR1 and CDR2 from the germline V gene are SGHAT and FQNNGV. The CDR3 region is CASSLVPRGFGELFF. CDR3 sequence (DNA): TGTGCCAGCAGCTTAGTTCCCAGGGGGTTCGGGGAGCTGTTTTTT.

The chain uses TRBV4-2 and TRBJ1-2, with 7 bases that match TRBD1. CDR3 length: 18 amino acids. The J segment lost 4 bases and the V segment lost 0 bases, leaving 14 bases of the junction unmatched. Per germline, CDR1 LGHNA and CDR2 YNFKEQ. The CDR3 nucleotides read TGTGCCAGCAGCCAAGACACCGCCCCCCGGGACAGCGTCTATGGCTACACCTTC. The encoded protein is CASSQDTAPRDSVYGYTF.

The chain uses TRBV4-1 and TRBJ2-7; weak D call: TRBD2 (5 bases). CDR3 length: 13 residues. Germline CDR1 is MGHRA and CDR2 is YSYEKL. The V and J ends lost 4 bases and 2 bases respectively, with 9 bases between them. CDR3 amino acids: CASSRGSTYEQYF. DNA of the CDR3: TGCGCCAGCAGCCGCGGGTCTACCTACGAGCAGTACTTC.

Turning to this clone: One end of the junction is discordant with germline, which a read error may explain. The rearrangement joins TRBV12-3 or TRBV12-4 to TRBJ2-7; TRBD2 agrees at 12 bases. The CDR3 is 13 residues long. CDR3 protein: CASSALAGGPSHF. The CDR3, as DNA: TGTGCCAGCAGTGCTCTAGCGGGAGGGCCGTCCCACTTC.

The chain couples TRBV3-1 (or the pseudogene TRBV3-2) to TRBJ1-1; 7 bases line up with TRBD1. Germline CDR1 LGHDT, CDR2 YNNKEL (reference sequence). J was trimmed by 7 bases and V by 5 bases; bases with no gene match: 4. The CDR3 has 12 residues. CDR3 nucleotides: TGTGCCAGCAGCACGGGACAGCTTGAAGCTTTCTTT. Amino acids: CASSTGQLEAFF.

The gene calls are TRBV7-2 and TRBJ2-4; D is possibly TRBD1 (6 bases). The V gene lost 3 bases and the J gene lost 8 bases, with 14 bases spanning the gap. Germline CDR1 and CDR2: SGHTA and FQGNSA. The CDR3 loop spans 14 amino acids. CDR3 sequence (DNA): TGTGCCAGCAGCTTGGGTCGACAGGCGCACATTCAGTACTTC. It translates to CASSLGRQAHIQYF.

The chain has TRBV10-3 and TRBJ1-2; maybe TRBD1 (5 bases). CDR1 is ENHRY, CDR2 SYGVKD, per germline. CDR3 length: 13 amino acids. V lost 2 bases to trimming and J lost 8 bases, with 12 bases between them. The CDR3 bases are TGTGCCATCAGTGAGATACAGGAAGGGGGCTACACCTTC. Its translation is CAISEIQEGGYTF.

The chain recombines TRBV29-1 with TRBJ2-7, with D possibly TRBD2 on 6 matching bases. V was shortened by 1 base and J by 1 base, with 8 bases between the two germline ends. Germline CDR1 is SQVTM and CDR2 is ANQGSEA. CDR3 length equals 13 residues. CDR3 in DNA: TGCAGCGTTGAAGGGGGGGAGTCCTACGAGCAGTACTTC. Translating it yields CSVEGGESYEQYF.